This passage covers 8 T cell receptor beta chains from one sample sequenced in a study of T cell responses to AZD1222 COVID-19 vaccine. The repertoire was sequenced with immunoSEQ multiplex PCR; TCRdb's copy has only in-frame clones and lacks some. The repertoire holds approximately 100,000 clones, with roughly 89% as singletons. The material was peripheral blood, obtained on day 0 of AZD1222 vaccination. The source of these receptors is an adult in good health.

The CDR3 sequence: CASSFLSRAYNEQFF. Here the CDR3 DNA reads TGTGCCAGCAGTTTCTTGTCCAGGGCCTACAATGAGCAGTTCTTC. The rearrangement uses TRBV28 and TRBJ2-1; tentative D call: TRBD1 (5 bases). Looked up from germline, CDR1 is MDHEN and CDR2 is SYDVKM. V was shortened by 3 bases and J by 2 bases, with 11 bases between the two germline ends. This CDR3 has 15 residues.

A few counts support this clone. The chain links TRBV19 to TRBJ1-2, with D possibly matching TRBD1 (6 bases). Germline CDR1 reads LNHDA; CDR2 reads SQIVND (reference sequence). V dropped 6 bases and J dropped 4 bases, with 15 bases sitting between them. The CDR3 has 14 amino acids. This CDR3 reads CASSGGGLSYGYTF. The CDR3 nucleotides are TGTGCCAGTAGCGGGGGGGGGCTGAGCTATGGCTACACCTTC.

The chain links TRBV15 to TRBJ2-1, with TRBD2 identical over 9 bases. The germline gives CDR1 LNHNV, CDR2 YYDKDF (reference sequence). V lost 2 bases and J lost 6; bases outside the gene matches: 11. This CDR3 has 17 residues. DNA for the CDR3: TGTGCCACCAGCAGATCGGGGAGCGGGAGGCTCATCAATGAGCAGTTCTTC. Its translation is CATSRSGSGRLINEQFF.

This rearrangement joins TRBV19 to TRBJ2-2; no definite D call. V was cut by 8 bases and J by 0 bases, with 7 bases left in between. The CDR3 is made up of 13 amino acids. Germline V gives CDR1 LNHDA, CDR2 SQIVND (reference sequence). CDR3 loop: CASLPANTGELFF. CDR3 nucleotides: TGTGCCAGTTTACCCGCGAACACCGGGGAGCTGTTTTTT.

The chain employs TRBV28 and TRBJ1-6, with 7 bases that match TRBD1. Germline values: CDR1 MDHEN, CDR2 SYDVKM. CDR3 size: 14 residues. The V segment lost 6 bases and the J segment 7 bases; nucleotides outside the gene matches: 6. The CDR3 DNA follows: TGTGCCAGCAGGGCGACAGGGCGGAATTCACCCCTCCACTTT. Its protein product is CASRATGRNSPLHF.

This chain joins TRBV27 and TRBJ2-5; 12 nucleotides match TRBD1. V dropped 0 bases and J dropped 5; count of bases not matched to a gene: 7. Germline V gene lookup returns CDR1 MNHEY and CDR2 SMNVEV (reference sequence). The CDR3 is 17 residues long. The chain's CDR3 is CASSLSLGTGGRETQYF. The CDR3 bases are TGTGCCAGCAGTTTATCGCTCGGGACAGGGGGCAGGGAGACCCAGTACTTC.

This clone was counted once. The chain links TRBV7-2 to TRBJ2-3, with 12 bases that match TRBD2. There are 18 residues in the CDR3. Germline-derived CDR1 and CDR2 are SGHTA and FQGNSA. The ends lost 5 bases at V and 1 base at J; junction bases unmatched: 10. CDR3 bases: TGTGCCAGCAGCGTTCGGCTAGCGGGAGGGCAGGGCACAGATACGCAGTATTTT. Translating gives CASSVRLAGGQGTDTQYF.

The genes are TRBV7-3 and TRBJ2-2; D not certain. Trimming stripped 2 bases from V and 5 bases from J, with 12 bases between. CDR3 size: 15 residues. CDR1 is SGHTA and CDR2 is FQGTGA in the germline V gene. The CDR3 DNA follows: TGTGCCAGCAGCTTATTCGCGGACCAAACCGGGGAGCTGTTTTTT. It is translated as CASSLFADQTGELFF.